These 25 T cell receptor beta chains share one sample of origin, sequenced in a study of cytomegalovirus exposure and HLA in healthy donors. Primers: 60 Vbeta forward and 13 Jbeta reverse. Method: immunoSEQ multiplex PCR; TCRdb's copy keeps in-frame clones and lacks some. Of approximately 210,000 clones listed, roughly three quarters are singletons. Sequencing input: PBMCs. The origin of the receptors is a woman aged 50 to 60 in good health and CMV-seronegative.

CDR3 protein: CASRRTSVETQYF. The CDR3 bases are TGTGCCAGCAGACGGACTAGCGTGGAGACCCAGTACTTC. The chain combines TRBV6-5 with TRBJ2-5, with 9 bases that match TRBD2. V shed 6 bases and J 5 bases; nucleotides not matched to a gene: 4. CDR1 and CDR2 from the germline V gene are MNHEY and SVGAGI. The CDR3 length is 13 residues.

The chain combines TRBV4-3 with TRBJ1-1; TRBD1 agrees at 10 bases. The CDR3 loop spans 15 amino acids. The V and J ends lost 2 bases and 2 bases, in that order; junction bases with no gene match: 2. In germline, CDR1 is LGHNA, CDR2 YSLEER. CDR3 coding DNA: TGCGCCAGCAGCCAAAGGACAGGGGGTAACACTGAAGCTTTCTTT. Amino acid sequence: CASSQRTGGNTEAFF.

The chain is built from TRBV6-4 and TRBJ2-7; a weak D match, TRBD2 (6 bases). Per germline, CDR1 MRHNA and CDR2 SNTAGT. This CDR3 contains 15 residues. With 6 bases removed from V and 5 bases from J, the gap between germline ends came to 20 bases. The CDR3 region has the DNA TGTGCCAGCAGCCGGGAGTCCTGGGGAGGCCACGAGCAGTACTTC. Translating it yields CASSRESWGGHEQYF.

V usage is TRBV6-6 and J usage is TRBJ2-2, with 7 positions matching TRBD1. With 5 bases clipped from V and 0 bases from J, the junction kept 0 bases outside the gene matches. The V gene's germline CDR1 is MNHNY and CDR2 SVGAGI (reference sequence). The CDR3 sequence is 14 residues long. The CDR3 protein is CASSQGANTGELFF. DNA for the CDR3: TGTGCCAGCAGTCAGGGGGCGAACACCGGGGAGCTGTTTTTT.

This rearrangement joins TRBV6-1 to TRBJ2-5, with D hard to call. The last part of the DNA fits TRBJ2-7 better; the J call may be wrong. The CDR3 is made up of 11 amino acids. Looked up from germline, CDR1 is MNHNS and CDR2 is SASEGT. The CDR3 region is CASSDLYEQYF. As DNA, the CDR3 is TGTGCCAGCAGTGACCTCTACGAGCAGTACTTC.

This chain joins TRBV4-3 and TRBJ2-5; 9 bases map to TRBD1. Germline CDR1 reads LGHNA; CDR2 reads YSLEER. The CDR3 length is 15 residues. J was trimmed by 5 bases and V by 2 bases; bases with no gene match: 6. The CDR3 region has the DNA TGCGCCAGCAGCCAATTTACAGGGGGCGTTGAGACCCAGTACTTC. Translated: CASSQFTGGVETQYF.

On this clone: An end of the junction differs from the germline gene, which may be a read error. Other DNA sequences from this sample encode an identical CDR3 as well. The chain combines TRBV7-2 with TRBJ1-5, with 11 bases matching TRBD1. Germline V gene sequence: CDR1 SGHTA, CDR2 FQGNSA. CDR3 length: 15 amino acids. The CDR3 DNA is TGTGCCAGTAGCTGGGGACAGGGGGTAGCCCGGCCCCAGCATTTT. Protein: CASSWGQGVARPQHF.

In the case of this clone: Other DNA sequences from this sample encode an identical CDR3 as well. The chain has TRBV6-5 and TRBJ1-5; D is perhaps TRBD1 (6 bases). Between the trimmed V and J ends, which lost 5 bases and 2 bases, there was a span of 10 bases. The CDR3 has 14 amino acids. CDR1 MNHEY and CDR2 SVGAGI come from the germline V gene. The chain's CDR3 is CASSQQGRNQPQHF. The CDR3 DNA is TGTGCCAGCAGTCAACAGGGTCGCAATCAGCCCCAGCATTTT.

The chain recombines TRBV30 with TRBJ1-3; 11 bases align to TRBD1. V shed 1 base and J 4 bases; nucleotides not matched to a gene: 0. Germline loops: CDR1 GTSNPN, CDR2 SVGIG (reference sequence). The CDR3 consists of 14 residues. The CDR3: CAWSGDRGGNTIYF. The CDR3 DNA reads TGTGCCTGGAGTGGGGACAGGGGGGGAAACACCATATATTTT.

The CDR3 loop reads CASSDVGGPSYEQYF. Written as DNA, the CDR3 is TGTGCCAGCAGCGATGTCGGAGGGCCCTCCTACGAGCAGTACTTC. V gene TRBV5-6 combines with J gene TRBJ2-7; tentatively, D is TRBD2 (6 bases). Germline loops: CDR1 SGHDT, CDR2 YYEEEE. V was pared by 4 bases and J by 0 bases, with 14 bases between. The CDR3 loop spans 15 amino acids.

The chain couples TRBV27 to TRBJ2-1, with TRBD1 matching over 7 bases. V lost 4 bases, J lost 0 bases, and 12 bases stayed unmatched. Germline CDR1 reads MNHEY; CDR2 reads SMNVEV (reference sequence). This CDR3 has 18 residues. The DNA for the CDR3 is TGTGCCAGCAGTTCCAGCCATTTCAGGGGGAGCTCCTACAATGAGCAGTTCTTC. Its translation is CASSSSHFRGSSYNEQFF.

This rearrangement joins TRBV6-5 to TRBJ1-6; a weak D match, TRBD1 (5 bases). The V gene's germline CDR1 is MNHEY and CDR2 SVGAGI. This CDR3 contains 16 residues. V gave up 4 bases and J gave up 9 bases, with 19 bases separating them. CDR3 residues: CASSFKRDSGISPLHF. The CDR3 nucleotides read TGTGCCAGCAGTTTTAAAAGGGACTCTGGGATTTCACCCCTCCACTTT.

This clone was found once. DNA of the CDR3: TGTGCCAGTAGTATAGGAAGACGGGTAGCTAACTATGGCTACACCTTC. Its translation: CASSIGRRVANYGYTF. The genes are TRBV19 and TRBJ1-2; D remains ambiguous. This CDR3 is built from 16 residues. V lost 1 base to trimming and J lost 0 bases, with 12 bases between them. CDR1 and CDR2 (germline): LNHDA, SQIVND (reference sequence).

This clone was seen once. The rearrangement uses TRBV4-3 and TRBJ1-3; 9 bases agree with TRBD1. This CDR3 spans 15 amino acids. After removal of 1 base from V and 7 bases from J, the junction contained 5 bases not matched to a gene. From germline, CDR1 is LGHNA and CDR2 YSLEER. Written as DNA, the CDR3 is TGCGCCAGCAGCCAAGCCCGGGACAGGGACAACACCATATATTTT. Residues: CASSQARDRDNTIYF.

The chain is built from TRBV11-2 and TRBJ1-2; maybe TRBD1 (6 bases). The CDR3 has 13 residues. Per the germline V gene, CDR1 is SGHAT and CDR2 is FQNNGV. V was shortened by 2 bases and J by 4 bases, with 8 bases between the two germline ends. The CDR3: CASSLQQGYGYTF. CDR3 in DNA: TGTGCCAGCAGCTTACAACAGGGCTATGGCTACACCTTC. Using reference TRBV11-2 and TRBJ1-2 for the parts outside the CDR3, the full variable domain is EAGVAQSPRYKIIEKRQSVAFWCNPISGHATLYWYQQILGQGPKLLIQFQNNGVVDDSQLPKDRFSAERLKGVDSTLKIQPAKLEDSAVYLCASSLQQGYGYTFGSGTRLTVV.

This chain joins TRBV9 and TRBJ1-1; unclear D gene. CDR1 and CDR2 from the germline V gene are SGDLS and YYNGEE. The V and J ends lost 2 bases and 0 bases respectively, with 11 bases between them. CDR3 length: 15 residues. DNA of the CDR3: TGTGCCAGCAGCGTCCAGAGCGAATTGAACACTGAAGCTTTCTTT. It translates to CASSVQSELNTEAFF. The whole variable domain, remainder taken from reference TRBV9 and TRBJ1-1, is DSGVTQTPKHLITATGQRVTLRCSPRSGDLSVYWYQQSLDQGLQFLIQYYNGEERAKGNILERFSAQQFPDLHSELNLSSLELGDSALYFCASSVQSELNTEAFFGQGTRLTVV.

The chain recombines TRBV9 with TRBJ2-3; a possible D gene is TRBD2 (7 bases). This CDR3 has 15 residues. Per the germline V gene, CDR1 is SGDLS and CDR2 is YYNGEE. V lost 0 bases to trimming and J lost 1 base, with 9 bases between them. CDR3 protein: CASSVVGGRTDTQYF. The CDR3 region has the DNA TGTGCCAGCAGCGTAGTCGGGGGGCGCACAGATACGCAGTATTTT.

The chain has TRBV28 and TRBJ1-5; no reliable D call. The V and J ends lost 6 bases and 0 bases respectively, with 9 bases between them. Germline CDR1 MDHEN, CDR2 SYDVKM. The CDR3 is made up of 14 amino acids. CDR3 loop: CASRGRVSNQPQHF. In nucleotides, the CDR3 is TGTGCCAGCAGAGGGAGGGTTAGCAATCAGCCCCAGCATTTT.

The chain recombines TRBV2 with TRBJ2-1, with 7 bases lining up with TRBD2. This CDR3 is built from 13 residues. Unmatched junction bases numbered 6, after V lost 8 bases and J lost 5 bases. Per the germline V gene, CDR1 is SNHLY and CDR2 is FYNNEI. The CDR3 DNA is TGTGCCAGCCCGCTGCGGGAGAACAATGAGCAGTTCTTC. Protein product: CASPLRENNEQFF.

The chain recombines TRBV15 with TRBJ2-5, with TRBD2 matching over 8 bases. CDR1 and CDR2 from the germline V gene are LNHNV and YYDKDF (reference sequence). This CDR3 region has 17 residues. V was clipped by 0 bases and J by 2 bases; unmatched bases: 8. This CDR3 is CATSRDRGLGGQETQYF. CDR3 coding DNA: TGTGCCACCAGCAGAGATCGGGGACTAGGGGGACAAGAGACCCAGTACTTC.

The V gene is TRBV19, the J gene TRBJ2-5, with 7 bases lining up with TRBD2. The CDR3 totals 15 residues. Germline-derived CDR1 and CDR2 are LNHDA and SQIVND (reference sequence). With 5 bases clipped from V and 4 bases from J, the junction kept 10 bases outside the gene matches. CDR3 sequence: CASSPSFWGGETQYF. CDR3 DNA: TGTGCCAGTAGTCCATCCTTTTGGGGGGGAGAGACCCAGTACTTC.

Note on this clone: This sample includes further DNA sequences coding for the same CDR3. The chain carries TRBV9 and TRBJ2-7, with D possibly TRBD1 on 6 matching bases. V dropped 2 bases and J dropped 0 bases, with 6 bases sitting between them. The CDR3 has 13 amino acids. The germline V gene encodes CDR1 SGDLS and CDR2 YYNGEE. The CDR3 nucleotides are TGTGCCAGCAGCGTGGACAGCTCCTACGAGCAGTACTTC. This encodes CASSVDSSYEQYF.

This sequence joins TRBV7-2 and TRBJ2-6; 7 nucleotides agree with TRBD1. The CDR3 covers 18 residues. V dropped 1 base and J dropped 0; count of bases not matched to a gene: 6. Germline V CDR1 and CDR2: SGHTA, FQGNSA. The CDR3: CASSLEVRGPSGANVLTF. As DNA, the CDR3 is TGTGCCAGCAGCTTAGAAGTAAGGGGGCCCTCTGGGGCCAACGTCCTGACTTTC.

The chain employs TRBV6-4 and TRBJ2-6, with 7 bases fitting TRBD2. V shed 6 bases, J shed 2 bases, and the junction held 10 bases outside the gene matches. Germline lookup yields CDR1 MRHNA and CDR2 SNTAGT. This CDR3 spans 17 amino acids. For the CDR3, the DNA is TGTGCCAGCAGCAAGCTAGCGGCTCGTCCTGGGGCCAACGTCCTGACTTTC. The encoded protein is CASSKLAARPGANVLTF.

In this sample, this clone turned up once. The rearrangement joins TRBV6-4 to TRBJ1-2; TRBD1 aligns across 8 bases. V lost 4 bases and J lost 8; bases outside the gene matches: 15. CDR1 is MRHNA and CDR2 is SNTAGT in the germline V gene. The CDR3 loop spans 16 amino acids. The CDR3 loop reads CASSVDTRTGIGGYTF. In DNA form, the CDR3 reads TGTGCCAGCAGTGTCGACACACGGACAGGGATTGGGGGCTACACCTTC.